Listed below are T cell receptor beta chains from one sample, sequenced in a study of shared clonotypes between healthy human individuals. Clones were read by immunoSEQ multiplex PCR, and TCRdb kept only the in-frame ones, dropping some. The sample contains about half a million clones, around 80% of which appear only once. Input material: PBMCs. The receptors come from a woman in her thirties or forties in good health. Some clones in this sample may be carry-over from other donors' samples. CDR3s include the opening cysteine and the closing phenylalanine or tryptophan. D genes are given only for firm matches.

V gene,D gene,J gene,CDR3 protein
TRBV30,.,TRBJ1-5,CAWSVTGGNQPQHF
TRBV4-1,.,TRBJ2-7,CASSQVGSEQYF
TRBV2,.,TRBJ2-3,CASCASTDTQYF
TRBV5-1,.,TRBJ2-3,CASSEPSADTQYF
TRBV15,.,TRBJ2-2,CATSRQDRPLGGELFF
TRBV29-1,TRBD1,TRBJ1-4,CSVLGTGVEKLFF
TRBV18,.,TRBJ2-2,CASSPYSGSGELFF
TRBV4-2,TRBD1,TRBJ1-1,CASSPRQGDWNTEAFF
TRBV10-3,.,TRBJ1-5,CAISQTTFSSNQPQHF
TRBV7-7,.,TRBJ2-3,CASSSATSKDTQYF
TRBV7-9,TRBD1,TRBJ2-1,CASSWTGTGDEQFF
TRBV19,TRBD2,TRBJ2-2,CASSIGGRAGGELFF
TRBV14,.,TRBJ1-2,CASSQKRGYGYTF
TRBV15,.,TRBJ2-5,CATSRGAQQETQYF
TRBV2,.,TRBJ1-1,CASSQEALAEAFF
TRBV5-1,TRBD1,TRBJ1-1,CASSFPGGNTEAFF
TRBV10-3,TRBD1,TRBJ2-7,CAISGGQGRGYYEQYF
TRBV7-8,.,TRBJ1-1,CASSFTGQNTEAFF
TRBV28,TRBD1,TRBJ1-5,CASSLSLTDRAQPQHF
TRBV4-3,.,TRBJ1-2,CASSQDPNRVTNYGYTF
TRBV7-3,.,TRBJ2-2,CASSYIQSGELFF
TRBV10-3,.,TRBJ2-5,CATGLPGRTQETQYF
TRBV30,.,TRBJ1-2,CAWSSSVGGYTF
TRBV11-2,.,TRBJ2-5,CASSPRDPGTQYF
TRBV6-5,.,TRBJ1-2,CASSYSGLYGYTF
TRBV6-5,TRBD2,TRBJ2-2,CASSTLRGTGELFF
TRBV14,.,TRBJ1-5,CASSLGRDQPQHF
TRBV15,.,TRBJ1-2,CATQARVGYTF
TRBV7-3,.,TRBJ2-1,CASSYASDNEQFF
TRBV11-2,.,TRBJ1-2,CASSLTVNYGYTF
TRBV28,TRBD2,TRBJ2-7,CASSGGTRALNEQYF
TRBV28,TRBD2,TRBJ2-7,CASSLFSLAGGPYEQYF
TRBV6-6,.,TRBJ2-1,CASSPGRTYNEQFF
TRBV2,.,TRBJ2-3,CASSQQLSTDTQYF
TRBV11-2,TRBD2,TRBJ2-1,CASSPASGLNNEQFF
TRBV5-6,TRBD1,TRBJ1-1,CASSAGTGLRVNTEAFF
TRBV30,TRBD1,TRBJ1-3,CALGQLSGNTIYF
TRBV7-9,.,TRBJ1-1,CASSLVPGKHEAFF
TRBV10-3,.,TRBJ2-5,CAISGMGVRGEETQYF
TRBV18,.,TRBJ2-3,CASSPPGVDTQYF
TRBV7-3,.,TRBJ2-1,CASSPPQRVEQFF
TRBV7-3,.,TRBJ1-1,CASSKDGGAGGNTEAFF
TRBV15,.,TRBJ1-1,CATRGLRGGNTEAFF
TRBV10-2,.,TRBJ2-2,CASRLRGLTGELFF
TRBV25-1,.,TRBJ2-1,CASSELMRESRGGEQFF
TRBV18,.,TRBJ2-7,CASSLTRGRGYEQYF
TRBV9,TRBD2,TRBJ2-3,CASSVGGLVLTQYF
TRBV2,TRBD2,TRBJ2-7,CASSEGAGEAYEQYF
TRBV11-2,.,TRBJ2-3,CASSLVGGGADTQYF
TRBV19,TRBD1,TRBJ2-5,CASKGTGGSLTQYF
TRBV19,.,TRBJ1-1,CASSITGAQAEAFF
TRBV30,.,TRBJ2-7,CAWTPNSYEQYF
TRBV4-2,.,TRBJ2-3,CASSRNLGGDTQYF
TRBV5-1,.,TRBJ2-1,CASSLGGANEQFF
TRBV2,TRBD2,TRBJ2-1,CASRTGTSVNEQFF
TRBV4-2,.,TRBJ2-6,CASSQDPPGVGSGANVLTF
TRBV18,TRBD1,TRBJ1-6,CASSPRQGDLTPLHF
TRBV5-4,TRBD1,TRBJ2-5,CASSSTDRASQETQYF
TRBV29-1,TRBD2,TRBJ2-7,CSVVTSGTFYEQYF
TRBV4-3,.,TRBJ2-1,CASSQGIGNNEQFF